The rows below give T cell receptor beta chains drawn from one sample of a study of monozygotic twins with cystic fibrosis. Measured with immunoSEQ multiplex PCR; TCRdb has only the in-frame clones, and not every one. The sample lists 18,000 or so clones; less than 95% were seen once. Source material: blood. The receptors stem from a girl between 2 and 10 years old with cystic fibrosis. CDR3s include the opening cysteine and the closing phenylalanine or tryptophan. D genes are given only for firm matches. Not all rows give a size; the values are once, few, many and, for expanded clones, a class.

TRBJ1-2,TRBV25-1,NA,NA,TGTGCCAGCAGAGGTGTAGTGGCCGAGGGTTTTAACTATGGCTACACCTTC,CASRGVVAEGFNYGYTF
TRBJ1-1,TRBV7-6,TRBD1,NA,TGTGCCAGCAGCTTAGCGAAAGGGTCAGGGGGCCACACTGAAGCTTTCTTT,CASSLAKGSGGHTEAFF
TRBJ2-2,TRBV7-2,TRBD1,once,TGTGCCAGCAGCTTAAGGACAGGGGGCACCGGGGAGCTGTTTTTT,CASSLRTGGTGELFF
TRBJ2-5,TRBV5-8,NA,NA,TGTGCCAGCAGCTTCTCCGCCGGGCCGGGGGAGACCCAGTACTTC,CASSFSAGPGETQYF
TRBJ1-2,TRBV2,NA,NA,TGTGCCAGCAGTCCTATCCGGGGGGGGGCTCTTCCCTATGGCTACACCTTC,CASSPIRGGALPYGYTF
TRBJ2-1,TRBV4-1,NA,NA,TGCGCCAGCAGCCAAGGTCTCCTAAGCTCCTACAATGAGCAGTTCTTC,CASSQGLLSSYNEQFF
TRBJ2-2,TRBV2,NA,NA,TGTGCCAGCATTCAAGTAGGGAACACCGGGGAGCTGTTTTTT,CASIQVGNTGELFF
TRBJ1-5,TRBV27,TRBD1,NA,TGTGCCAGCAGTGGGGGCTTAGTAGGGGGCTATCCTTTTAGCAATCAGCCCCAGCATTTT,CASSGGLVGGYPFSNQPQHF
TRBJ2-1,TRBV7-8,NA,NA,TGTGCCAGCAGCTTAGTGGTCAGACTAGCGGGACAGGGGTCCTACAATGAGCAGTTCTTC,CASSLVVRLAGQGSYNEQFF
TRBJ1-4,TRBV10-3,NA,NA,TGTGCCATCAGTGAGTCGCGTCAGACTAATGAAAAACTGTTTTTT,CAISESRQTNEKLFF
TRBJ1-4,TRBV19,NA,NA,TGTGCCAGTAGTAAGGACAGTTCCGCTAATGAAAAACTGTTTTTT,CASSKDSSANEKLFF
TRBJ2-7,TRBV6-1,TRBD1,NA,TGTGCCAGCAGTGAAGCGACAGGGGGCTTTTACGAGCAGTACTTC,CASSEATGGFYEQYF
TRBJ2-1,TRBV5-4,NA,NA,TGTGCCAGCAGCTTGGCAACTCCCAATGAGCAGTTCTTC,CASSLATPNEQFF